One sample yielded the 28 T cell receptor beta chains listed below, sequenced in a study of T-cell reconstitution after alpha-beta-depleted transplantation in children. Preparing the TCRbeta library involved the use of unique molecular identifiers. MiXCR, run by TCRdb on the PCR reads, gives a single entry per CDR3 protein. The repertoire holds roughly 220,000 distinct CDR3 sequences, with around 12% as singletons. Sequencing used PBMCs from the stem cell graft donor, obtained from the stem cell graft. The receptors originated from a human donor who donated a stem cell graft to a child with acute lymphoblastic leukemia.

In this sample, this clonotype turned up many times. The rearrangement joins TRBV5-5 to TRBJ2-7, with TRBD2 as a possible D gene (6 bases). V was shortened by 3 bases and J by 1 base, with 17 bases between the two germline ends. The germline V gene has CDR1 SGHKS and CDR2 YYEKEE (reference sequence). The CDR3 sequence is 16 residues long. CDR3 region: CASSSGSGDPSYEQYF. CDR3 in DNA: TGTGCCAGCAGCTCGGGATCGGGGGACCCTTCCTACGAGCAGTACTTC.

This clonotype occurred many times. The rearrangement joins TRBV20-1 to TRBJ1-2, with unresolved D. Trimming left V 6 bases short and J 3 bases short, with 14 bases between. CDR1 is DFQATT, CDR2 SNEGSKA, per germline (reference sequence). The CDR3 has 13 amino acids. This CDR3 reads CSAGRSLYYGYTF. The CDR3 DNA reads TGCAGTGCCGGGAGGTCGCTGTACTATGGCTACACCTTC.

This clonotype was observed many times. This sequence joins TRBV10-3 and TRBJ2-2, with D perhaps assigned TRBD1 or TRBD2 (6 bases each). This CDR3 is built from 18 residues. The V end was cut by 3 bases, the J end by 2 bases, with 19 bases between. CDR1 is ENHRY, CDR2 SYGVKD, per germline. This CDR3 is CAISERGPPGGNTGELFF. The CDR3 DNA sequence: TGTGCCATCAGTGAAAGGGGACCCCCCGGGGGCAACACCGGGGAGCTGTTTTTT.

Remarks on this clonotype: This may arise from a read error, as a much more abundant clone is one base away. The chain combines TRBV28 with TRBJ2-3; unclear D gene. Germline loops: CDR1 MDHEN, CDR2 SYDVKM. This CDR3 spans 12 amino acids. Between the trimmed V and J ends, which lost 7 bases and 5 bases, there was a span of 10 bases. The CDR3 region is CASMGGIDTQYF. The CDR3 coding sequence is TGTGCCAGCATGGGCGGAATAGATACGCAGTATTTT.

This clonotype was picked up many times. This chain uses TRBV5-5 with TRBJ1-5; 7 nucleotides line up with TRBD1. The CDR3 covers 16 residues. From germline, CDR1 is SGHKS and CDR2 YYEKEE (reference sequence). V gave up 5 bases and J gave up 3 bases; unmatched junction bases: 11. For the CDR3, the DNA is TGTGCCAGCAGTTCGACCGCAGGGGGAAACAATCAGCCCCAGCATTTT. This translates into CASSSTAGGNNQPQHF.

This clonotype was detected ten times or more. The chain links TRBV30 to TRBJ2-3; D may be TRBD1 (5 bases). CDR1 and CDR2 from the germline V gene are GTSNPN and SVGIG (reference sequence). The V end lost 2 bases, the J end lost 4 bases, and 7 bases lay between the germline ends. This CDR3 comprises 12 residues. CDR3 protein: CAWSKGSDTQYF. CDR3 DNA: TGTGCCTGGAGTAAGGGGTCAGATACGCAGTATTTT.

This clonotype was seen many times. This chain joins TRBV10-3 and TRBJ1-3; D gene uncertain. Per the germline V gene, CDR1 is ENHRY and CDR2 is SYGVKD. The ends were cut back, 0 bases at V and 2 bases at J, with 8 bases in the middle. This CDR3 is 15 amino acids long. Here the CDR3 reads CAISESESPGNTIYF. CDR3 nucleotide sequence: TGTGCCATCAGTGAGTCGGAGAGCCCTGGAAACACCATATATTTT.

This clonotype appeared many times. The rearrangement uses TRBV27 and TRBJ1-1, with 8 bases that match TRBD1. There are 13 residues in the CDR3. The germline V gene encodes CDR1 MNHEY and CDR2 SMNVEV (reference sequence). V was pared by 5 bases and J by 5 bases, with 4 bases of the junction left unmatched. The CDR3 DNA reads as TGTGCCAGCAGTACCCGGGACAGGACTGAAGCTTTCTTT. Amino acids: CASSTRDRTEAFF.

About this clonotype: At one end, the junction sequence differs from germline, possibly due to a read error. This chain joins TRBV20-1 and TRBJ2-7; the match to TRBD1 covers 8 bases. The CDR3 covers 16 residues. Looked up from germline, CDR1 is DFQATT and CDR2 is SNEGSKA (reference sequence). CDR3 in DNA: TGCAGTGCTCGAGAGGCAGGGGGCTTCCCGTCCTACGAGCAGTACTTC. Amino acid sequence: CSAREAGGFPSYEQYF.

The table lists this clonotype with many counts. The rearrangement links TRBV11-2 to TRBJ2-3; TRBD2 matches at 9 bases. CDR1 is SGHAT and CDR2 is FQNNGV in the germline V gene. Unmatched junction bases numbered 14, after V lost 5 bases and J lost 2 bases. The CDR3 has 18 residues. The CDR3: CASSQEGLAGDPTDTQYF. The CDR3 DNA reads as TGTGCCAGCAGCCAGGAGGGGTTAGCGGGGGACCCCACAGATACGCAGTATTTT.

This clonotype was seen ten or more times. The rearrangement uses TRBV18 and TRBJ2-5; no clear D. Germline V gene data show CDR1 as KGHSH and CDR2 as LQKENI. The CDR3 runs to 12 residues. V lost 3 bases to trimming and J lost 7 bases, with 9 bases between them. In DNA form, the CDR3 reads TGTGCCAGCTCACCCGACTGGGGGACCCAGTACTTC. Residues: CASSPDWGTQYF.

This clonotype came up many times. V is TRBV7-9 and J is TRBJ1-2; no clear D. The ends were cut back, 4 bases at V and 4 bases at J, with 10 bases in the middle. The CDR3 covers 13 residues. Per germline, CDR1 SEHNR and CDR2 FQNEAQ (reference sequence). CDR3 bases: TGTGCCAGCAGCTCCGGGGAGTCCTATGGCTACACCTTC. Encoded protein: CASSSGESYGYTF.

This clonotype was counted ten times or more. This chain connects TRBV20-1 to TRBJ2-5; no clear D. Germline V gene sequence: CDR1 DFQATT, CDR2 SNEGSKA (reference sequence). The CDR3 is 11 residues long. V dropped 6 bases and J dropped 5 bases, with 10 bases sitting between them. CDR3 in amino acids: CSAPNRETQYF. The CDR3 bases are TGCAGTGCCCCTAATAGGGAGACCCAGTACTTC.

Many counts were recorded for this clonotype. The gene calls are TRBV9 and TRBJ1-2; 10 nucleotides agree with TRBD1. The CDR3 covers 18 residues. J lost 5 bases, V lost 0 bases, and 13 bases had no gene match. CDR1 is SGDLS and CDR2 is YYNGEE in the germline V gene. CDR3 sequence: CASSVALLRDRGWYGYTF. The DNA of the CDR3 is TGTGCCAGCAGCGTAGCCCTACTCCGGGACAGGGGTTGGTATGGCTACACCTTC.

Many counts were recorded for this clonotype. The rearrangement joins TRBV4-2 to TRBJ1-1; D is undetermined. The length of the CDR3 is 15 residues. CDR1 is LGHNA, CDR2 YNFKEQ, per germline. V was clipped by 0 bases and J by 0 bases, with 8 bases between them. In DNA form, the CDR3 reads TGTGCCAGCAGCCAAGATTTGATTTTGAACACTGAAGCTTTCTTT. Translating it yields CASSQDLILNTEAFF.

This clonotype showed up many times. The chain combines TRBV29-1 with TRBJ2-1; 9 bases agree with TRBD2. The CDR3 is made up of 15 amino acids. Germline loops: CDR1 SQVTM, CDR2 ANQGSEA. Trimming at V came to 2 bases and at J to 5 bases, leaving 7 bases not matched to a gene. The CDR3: CSVERREGRDNEQFF. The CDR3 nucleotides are TGCAGCGTTGAAAGGCGGGAGGGCCGGGACAATGAGCAGTTCTTC.

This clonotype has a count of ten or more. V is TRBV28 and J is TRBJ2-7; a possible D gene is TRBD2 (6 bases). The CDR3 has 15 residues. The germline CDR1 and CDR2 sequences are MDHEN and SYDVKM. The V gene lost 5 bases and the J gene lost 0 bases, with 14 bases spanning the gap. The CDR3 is CASSTYRSGSYEQYF. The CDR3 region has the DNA TGTGCCAGCAGTACTTACCGTAGCGGCTCCTACGAGCAGTACTTC.

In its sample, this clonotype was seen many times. The DNA of the CDR3 is TGTGCCAGCAGTCCCTACAGTTCACCCCTCCACTTT. Translation: CASSPYSSPLHF. The gene calls are TRBV28 and TRBJ1-6; the D is unclear. CDR3 size: 12 residues. The V end lost 5 bases, the J end lost 9 bases, and 8 bases lay between the germline ends. Germline-derived CDR1 and CDR2 are MDHEN and SYDVKM.

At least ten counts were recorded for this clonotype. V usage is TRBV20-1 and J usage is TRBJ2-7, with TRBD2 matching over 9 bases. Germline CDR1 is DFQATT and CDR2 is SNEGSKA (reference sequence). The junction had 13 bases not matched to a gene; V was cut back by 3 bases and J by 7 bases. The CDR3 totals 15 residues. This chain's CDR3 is CSASRQREAGGEQYF. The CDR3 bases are TGCAGTGCTAGTAGGCAGCGGGAGGCTGGGGGGGAGCAGTACTTC.

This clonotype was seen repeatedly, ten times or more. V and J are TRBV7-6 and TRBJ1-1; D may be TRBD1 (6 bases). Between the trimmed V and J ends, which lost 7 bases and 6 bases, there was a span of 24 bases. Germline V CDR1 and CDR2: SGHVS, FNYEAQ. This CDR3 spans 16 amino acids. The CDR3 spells CASTEQQGGGRAEAFF. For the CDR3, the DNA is TGTGCCAGCACCGAACAACAAGGGGGGGGCCGGGCTGAAGCTTTCTTT.

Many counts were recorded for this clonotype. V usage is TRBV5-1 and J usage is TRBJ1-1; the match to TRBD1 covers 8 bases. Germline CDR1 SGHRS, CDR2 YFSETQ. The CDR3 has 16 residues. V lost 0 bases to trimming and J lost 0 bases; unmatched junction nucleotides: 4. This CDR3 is CASSLADRVMNTEAFF. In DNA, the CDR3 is TGCGCCAGCAGCTTGGCGGACAGGGTCATGAACACTGAAGCTTTCTTT.

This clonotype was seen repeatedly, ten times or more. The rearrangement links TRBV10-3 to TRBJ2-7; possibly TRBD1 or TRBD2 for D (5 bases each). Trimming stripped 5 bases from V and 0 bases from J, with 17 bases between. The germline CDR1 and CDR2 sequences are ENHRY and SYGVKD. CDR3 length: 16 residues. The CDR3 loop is CAISSGQTFSSYEQYF. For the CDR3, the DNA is TGTGCCATCAGTTCGGGGCAGACTTTTAGCTCCTACGAGCAGTACTTC.

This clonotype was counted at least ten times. The CDR3 DNA reads TGTGCCAGCGTAGGGGGATCCTCTGGGGCCAACGTCCTGACTTTC. It codes for CASVGGSSGANVLTF. The V and J genes are TRBV2 and TRBJ2-6; a possible D gene is TRBD1 (6 bases). Between the trimmed V and J ends, which lost 8 bases and 0 bases, there was a span of 11 bases. The CDR3 totals 15 residues. The germline CDR1 and CDR2 sequences are SNHLY and FYNNEI.

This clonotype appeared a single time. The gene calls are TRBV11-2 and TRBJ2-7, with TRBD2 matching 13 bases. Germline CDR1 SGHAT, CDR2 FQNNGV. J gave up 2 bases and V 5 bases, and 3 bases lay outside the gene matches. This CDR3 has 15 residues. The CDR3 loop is CASSNGLAGAYEQYF. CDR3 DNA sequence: TGTGCCAGCAGCAACGGACTAGCGGGAGCCTACGAGCAGTACTTC.

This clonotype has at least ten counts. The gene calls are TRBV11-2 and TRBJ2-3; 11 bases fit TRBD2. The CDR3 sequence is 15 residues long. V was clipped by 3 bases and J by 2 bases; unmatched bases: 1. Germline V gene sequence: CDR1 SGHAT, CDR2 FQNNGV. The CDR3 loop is CASSFSGGATDTQYF. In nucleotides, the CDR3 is TGTGCCAGCAGCTTTAGCGGGGGGGCCACAGATACGCAGTATTTT.

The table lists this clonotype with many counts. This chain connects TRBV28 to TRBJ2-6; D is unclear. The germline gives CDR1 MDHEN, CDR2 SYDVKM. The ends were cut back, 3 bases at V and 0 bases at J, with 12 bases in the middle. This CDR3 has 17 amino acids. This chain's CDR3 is CASSLAQLLSGANVLTF. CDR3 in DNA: TGTGCCAGCAGTTTGGCGCAGCTTCTCTCTGGGGCCAACGTCCTGACTTTC.

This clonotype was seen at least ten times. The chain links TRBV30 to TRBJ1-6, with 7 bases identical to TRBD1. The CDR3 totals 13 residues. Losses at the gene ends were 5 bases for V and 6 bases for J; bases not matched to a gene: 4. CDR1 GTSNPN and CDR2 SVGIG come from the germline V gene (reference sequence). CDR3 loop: CAWDRAGNSPLHF. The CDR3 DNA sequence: TGTGCCTGGGACAGGGCGGGTAATTCACCCCTCCACTTT.

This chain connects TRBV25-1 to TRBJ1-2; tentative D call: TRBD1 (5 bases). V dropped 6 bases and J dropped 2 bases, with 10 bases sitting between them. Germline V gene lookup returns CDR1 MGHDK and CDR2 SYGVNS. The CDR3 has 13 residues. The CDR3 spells CASRTANNYGYTF. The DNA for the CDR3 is TGTGCCAGCAGGACAGCGAACAACTATGGCTACACCTTC.